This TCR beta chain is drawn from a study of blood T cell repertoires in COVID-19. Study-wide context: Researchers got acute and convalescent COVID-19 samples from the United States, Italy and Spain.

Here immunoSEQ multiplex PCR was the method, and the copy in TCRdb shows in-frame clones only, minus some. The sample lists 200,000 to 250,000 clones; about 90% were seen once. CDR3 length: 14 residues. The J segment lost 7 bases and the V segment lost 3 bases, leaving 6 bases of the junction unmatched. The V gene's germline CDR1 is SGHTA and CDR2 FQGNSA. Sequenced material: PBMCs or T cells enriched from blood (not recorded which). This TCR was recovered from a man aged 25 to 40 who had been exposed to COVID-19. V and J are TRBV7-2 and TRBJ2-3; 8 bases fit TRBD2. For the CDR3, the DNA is TGTGCCAGCAGCTTCTTCGCGGGGGGATATACGCAGTATTTT. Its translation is CASSFFAGGYTQYF.